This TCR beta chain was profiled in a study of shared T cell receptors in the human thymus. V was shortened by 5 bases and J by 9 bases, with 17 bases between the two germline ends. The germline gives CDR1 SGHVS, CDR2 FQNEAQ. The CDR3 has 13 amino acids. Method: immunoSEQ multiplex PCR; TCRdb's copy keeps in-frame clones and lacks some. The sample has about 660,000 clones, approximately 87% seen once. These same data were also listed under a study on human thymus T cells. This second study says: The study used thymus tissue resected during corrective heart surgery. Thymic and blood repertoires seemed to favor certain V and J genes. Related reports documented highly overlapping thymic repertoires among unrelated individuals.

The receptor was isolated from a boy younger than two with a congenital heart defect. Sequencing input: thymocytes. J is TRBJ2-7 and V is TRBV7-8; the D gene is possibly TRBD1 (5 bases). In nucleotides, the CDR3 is TGTGCCAGCAGCCCCCAAGGGGCGATTAGGCAGTACTTC. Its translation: CASSPQGAIRQYF.